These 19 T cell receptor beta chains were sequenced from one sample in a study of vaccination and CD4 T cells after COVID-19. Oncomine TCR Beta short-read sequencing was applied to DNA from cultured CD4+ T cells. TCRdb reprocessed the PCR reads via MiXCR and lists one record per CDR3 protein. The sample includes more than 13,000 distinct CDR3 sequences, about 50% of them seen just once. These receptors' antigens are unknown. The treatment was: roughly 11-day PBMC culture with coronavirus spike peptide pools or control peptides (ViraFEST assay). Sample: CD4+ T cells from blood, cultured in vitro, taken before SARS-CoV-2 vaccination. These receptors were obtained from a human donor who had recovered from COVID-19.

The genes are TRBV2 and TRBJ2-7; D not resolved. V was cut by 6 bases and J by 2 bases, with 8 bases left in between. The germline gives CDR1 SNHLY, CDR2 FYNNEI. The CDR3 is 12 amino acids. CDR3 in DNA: TGTGCCAGCAGCCCCCAGGCCTACGAGCAGTACTTC. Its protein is CASSPQAYEQYF.

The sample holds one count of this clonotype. In DNA form, the CDR3 reads TGCAGTGCCAGCTACAATGAGCAGTTCTTC. Translation gives CSASYNEQFF. The rearrangement joins TRBV20-1 to TRBJ2-1; D gene uncertain. Germline CDR1 is DFQATT and CDR2 is SNEGSKA (reference sequence). Trimming cost V 6 bases and J 3 bases, with 3 bases left between them. There are 10 residues in the CDR3.

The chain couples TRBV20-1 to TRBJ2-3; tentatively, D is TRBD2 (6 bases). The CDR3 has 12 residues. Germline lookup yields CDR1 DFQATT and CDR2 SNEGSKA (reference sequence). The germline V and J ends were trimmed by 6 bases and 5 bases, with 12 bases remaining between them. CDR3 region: CSAQEGRDTQYF. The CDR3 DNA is TGCAGTGCCCAGGAGGGTCGAGATACGCAGTATTTT.

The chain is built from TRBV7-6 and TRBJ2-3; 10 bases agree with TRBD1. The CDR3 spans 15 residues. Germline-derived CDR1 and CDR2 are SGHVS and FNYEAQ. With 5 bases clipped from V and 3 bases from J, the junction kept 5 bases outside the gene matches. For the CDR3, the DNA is TGTGCCAGCAGCCCTAGGACAGGGGGAACAGATACGCAGTATTTT. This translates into CASSPRTGGTDTQYF.

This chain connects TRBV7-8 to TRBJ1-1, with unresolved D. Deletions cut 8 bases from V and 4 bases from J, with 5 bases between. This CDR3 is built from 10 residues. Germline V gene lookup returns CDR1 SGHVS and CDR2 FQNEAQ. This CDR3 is CASGLTEAFF. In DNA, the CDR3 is TGTGCCAGCGGACTCACTGAAGCTTTCTTT. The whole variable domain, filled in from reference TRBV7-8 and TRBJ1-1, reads GAGVSQSPRYKVAKRGQDVALRCDPISGHVSLFWYQQALGQGPEFLTYFQNEAQLDKSGLPSDRFFAERPEGSVSTLKIQRTQQEDSAVYLCASGLTEAFFGQGTRLTVV.

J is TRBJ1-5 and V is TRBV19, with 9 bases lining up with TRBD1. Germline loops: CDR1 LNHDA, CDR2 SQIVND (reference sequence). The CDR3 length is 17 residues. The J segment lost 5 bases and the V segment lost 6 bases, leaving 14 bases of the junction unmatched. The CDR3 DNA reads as TGTGCCAGTAGCTATGACCCGGGACAGGGTTCATATCAGCCCCAGCATTTT. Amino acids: CASSYDPGQGSYQPQHF. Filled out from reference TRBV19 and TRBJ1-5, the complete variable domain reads DGGITQSPKYLFRKEGQNVTLSCEQNLNHDAMYWYRQDPGQGLRLIYYSQIVNDFQKGDIAEGYSVSREKKESFPLTVTSAQKNPTAFYLCASSYDPGQGSYQPQHFGDGTRLSIL.

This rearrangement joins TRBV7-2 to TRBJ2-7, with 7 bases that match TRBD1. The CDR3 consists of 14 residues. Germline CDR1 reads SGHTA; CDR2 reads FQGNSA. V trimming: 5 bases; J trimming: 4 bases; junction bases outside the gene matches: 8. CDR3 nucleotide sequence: TGTGCCAGCAGCCCAACAGGGGTGATATACGAGCAGTACTTC. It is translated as CASSPTGVIYEQYF.

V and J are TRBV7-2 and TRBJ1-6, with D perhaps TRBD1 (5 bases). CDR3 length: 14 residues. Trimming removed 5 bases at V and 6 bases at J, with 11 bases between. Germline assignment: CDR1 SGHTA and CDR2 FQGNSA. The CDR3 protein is CASSPLGGNSPLHF. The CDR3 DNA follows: TGTGCCAGCAGCCCGCTGGGGGGTAATTCACCCCTCCACTTT.

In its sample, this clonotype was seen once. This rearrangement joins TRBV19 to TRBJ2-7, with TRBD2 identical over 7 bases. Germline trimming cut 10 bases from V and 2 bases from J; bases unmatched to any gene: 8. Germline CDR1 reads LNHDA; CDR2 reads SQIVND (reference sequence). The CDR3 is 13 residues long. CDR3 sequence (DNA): TGTGCCACCCGGGGACTACGAGCCTACGAGCAGTACTTC. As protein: CATRGLRAYEQYF.

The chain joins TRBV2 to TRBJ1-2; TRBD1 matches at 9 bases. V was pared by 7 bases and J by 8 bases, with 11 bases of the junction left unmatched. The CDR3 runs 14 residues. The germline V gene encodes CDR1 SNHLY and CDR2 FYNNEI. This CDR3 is CASTILQGARGYTF. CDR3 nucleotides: TGTGCCAGCACCATATTACAGGGGGCGAGGGGCTACACCTTC. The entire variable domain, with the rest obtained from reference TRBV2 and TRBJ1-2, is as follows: EPEVTQTPSHQVTQMGQEVILRCVPISNHLYFYWYRQILGQKVEFLVSFYNNEISEKSEIFDDQFSVERPDGSNFTLKIRSTKLEDSAMYFCASTILQGARGYTFGSGTRLTVV.

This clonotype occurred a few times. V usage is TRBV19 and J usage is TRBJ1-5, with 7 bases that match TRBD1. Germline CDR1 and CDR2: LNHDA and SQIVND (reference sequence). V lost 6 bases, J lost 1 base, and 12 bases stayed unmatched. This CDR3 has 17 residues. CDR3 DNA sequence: TGTGCCAGTAGCTTTTTGGGCAGGGGGGGGAGCAATCAGCCCCAGCATTTT. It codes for CASSFLGRGGSNQPQHF. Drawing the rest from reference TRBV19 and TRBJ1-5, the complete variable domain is DGGITQSPKYLFRKEGQNVTLSCEQNLNHDAMYWYRQDPGQGLRLIYYSQIVNDFQKGDIAEGYSVSREKKESFPLTVTSAQKNPTAFYLCASSFLGRGGSNQPQHFGDGTRLSIL.

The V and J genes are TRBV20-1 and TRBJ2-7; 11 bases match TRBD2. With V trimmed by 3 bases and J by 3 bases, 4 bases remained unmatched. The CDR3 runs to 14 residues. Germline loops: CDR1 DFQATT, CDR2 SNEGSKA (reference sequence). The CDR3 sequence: CSASGLAGIYEQYF. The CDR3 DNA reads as TGCAGTGCTAGTGGACTAGCGGGTATCTACGAGCAGTACTTC.

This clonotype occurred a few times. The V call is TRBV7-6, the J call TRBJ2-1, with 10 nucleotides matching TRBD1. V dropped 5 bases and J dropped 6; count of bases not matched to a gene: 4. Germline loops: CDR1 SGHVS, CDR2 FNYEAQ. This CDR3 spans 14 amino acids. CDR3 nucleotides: TGTGCCAGCAGCCCCTGGACAGGGGGCAATGAGCAGTTCTTC. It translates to CASSPWTGGNEQFF.

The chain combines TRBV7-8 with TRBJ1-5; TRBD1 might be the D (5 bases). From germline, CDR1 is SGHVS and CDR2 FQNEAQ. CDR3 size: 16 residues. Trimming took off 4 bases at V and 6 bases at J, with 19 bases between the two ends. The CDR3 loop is CASSSMGTPGGQPQHF. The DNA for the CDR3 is TGTGCCAGCAGCTCCATGGGCACCCCCGGGGGTCAGCCCCAGCATTTT.

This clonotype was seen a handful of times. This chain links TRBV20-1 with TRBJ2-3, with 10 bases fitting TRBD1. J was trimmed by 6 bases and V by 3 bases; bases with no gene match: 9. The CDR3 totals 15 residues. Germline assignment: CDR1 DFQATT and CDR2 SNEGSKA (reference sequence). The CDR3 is CSASPGTGVSDTQYF. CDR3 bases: TGCAGTGCTAGCCCCGGGACAGGGGTGTCGGATACGCAGTATTTT.

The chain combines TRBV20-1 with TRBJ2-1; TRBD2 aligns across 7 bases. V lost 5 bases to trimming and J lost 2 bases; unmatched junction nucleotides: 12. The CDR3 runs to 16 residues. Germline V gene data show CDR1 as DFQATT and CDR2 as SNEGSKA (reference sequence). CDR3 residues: CSALRGGRVTYNEQFF. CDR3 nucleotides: TGCAGTGCTCTAAGGGGCGGGAGAGTAACCTACAATGAGCAGTTCTTC.

CDR3 bases: TGTGCCAGCAGTGCGACAGGGGAGAATTCACCCCTCCACTTT. This encodes CASSATGENSPLHF. This chain connects TRBV6-1 to TRBJ1-6; the match to TRBD1 covers 8 bases. This CDR3 spans 14 amino acids. V was pared by 4 bases and J by 7 bases, with 3 bases of the junction left unmatched. Germline V gives CDR1 MNHNS, CDR2 SASEGT.

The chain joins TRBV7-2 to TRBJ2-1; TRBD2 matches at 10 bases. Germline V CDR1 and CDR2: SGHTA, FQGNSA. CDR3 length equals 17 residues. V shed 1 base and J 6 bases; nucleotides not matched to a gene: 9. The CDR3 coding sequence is TGTGCCAGCAGCTTAGTAGCGGGAGGTGCGTCCGGCAATGAGCAGTTCTTC. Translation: CASSLVAGGASGNEQFF.

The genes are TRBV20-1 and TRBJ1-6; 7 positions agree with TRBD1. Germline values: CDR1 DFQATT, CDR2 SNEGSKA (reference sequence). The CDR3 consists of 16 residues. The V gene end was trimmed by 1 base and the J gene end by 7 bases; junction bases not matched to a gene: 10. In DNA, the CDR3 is TGCAGTGCTAGAGGGTGGACAGGCACAATCAATTCACCCCTCCACTTT. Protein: CSARGWTGTINSPLHF.